Sequencing of this T cell receptor beta chain was carried out in a study of beta chain features in type 1 diabetes. General study results and limits: Shorter TCRB CDR3s, moderately but significantly so, marked every one of the four CD4+ subsets in Type 1 diabetes patients. Patients' naive, central memory and regulatory TCRB repertoires appeared more alike than those of healthy donors.

CD4+ naive, central memory, regulatory and stem cell-like memory subsets were isolated by sorting on CD45RO/CCR7/CD25/CD127/CD95/CD27. The authors reverse transcribed all of the isolated RNA, so sequencing captured expressed TCRB transcripts. Sequencing was performed with immunoSEQ multiplex PCR; in TCRdb, only in-frame clones are kept and a portion is missing. Of hundreds of thousands of clones listed, over 10% are singletons. This CDR3 is built from 14 residues. The junction had 8 bases not matched to a gene; V was cut back by 5 bases and J by 7 bases. Germline V lookup: CDR1 SGHTA, CDR2 FQGNSA. As concerns this clone: Its antigen is still unknown.

The chain has TRBV7-2 and TRBJ1-2, with 9 bases aligning to TRBD1. Sample: naive CD4+ T cells from blood. The clonotype comes from a woman aged 18-29 years with type 1 diabetes. The CDR3: CASSARRTGVGYTF. In nucleotides, the CDR3 is TGTGCCAGCAGCGCGAGGAGGACAGGGGTTGGCTACACCTTC.